A single sample is the source of the 9 T cell receptor beta chains below, sequenced in a study of beta chain features in type 1 diabetes. Expressed TCRB transcripts got sequenced, as all isolated RNA was reverse transcribed. Profiling relied on immunoSEQ multiplex PCR, and the TCRdb table lists in-frame clones only, not all of them. The table lists some 200,000 clones, approximately 11% of them singletons. Sequencing input: central memory CD4+ T cells from blood. Source of these receptors: a man aged 18 to 30 in good health.

This chain uses TRBV15 with TRBJ2-7; D is undetermined. Germline V lookup: CDR1 LNHNV, CDR2 YYDKDF (reference sequence). The V end was cut by 0 bases, the J end by 3 bases, with 9 bases between. The CDR3 consists of 14 residues. CDR3 protein: CATSRERRNYEQYF. The CDR3 nucleotides read TGTGCCACCAGCAGAGAACGGCGGAACTACGAGCAGTACTTC.

CDR3 sequence reads: CAWSPGTRNQPQHF. In DNA form, the CDR3 reads TGTGCCTGGAGCCCAGGTACACGCAATCAGCCCCAGCATTTT. This chain joins TRBV30 and TRBJ1-5; D unclear. The CDR3 consists of 14 residues. Trimming pared 3 bases from V and 2 bases from J, leaving 11 bases between. In germline, CDR1 is GTSNPN, CDR2 SVGIG (reference sequence).

This clone was seen only once. Other DNA sequences of this sample code for an identical CDR3. The chain carries TRBV7-9 and TRBJ1-1; tentative D call: TRBD1 (6 bases). V lost 3 bases and J 5 bases, leaving 10 bases between the germline ends. The CDR3 sequence is 13 residues long. The V gene's germline CDR1 is SEHNR and CDR2 FQNEAQ (reference sequence). The CDR3 DNA reads as TGTGCCAGCAGCTTCGTCAGGGGAACTGAAGCTTTCTTT. This codes for CASSFVRGTEAFF. The entire variable domain, with the rest obtained from reference TRBV7-9 and TRBJ1-1, is as follows: DTGVSQNPRHKITKRGQNVTFRCDPISEHNRLYWYRQTLGQGPEFLTYFQNEAQLEKSRLLSDRFSAERPKGSFSTLEIQRTEQGDSAMYLCASSFVRGTEAFFGQGTRLTVV.

This clone was counted only a few times. V gene TRBV28 combines with J gene TRBJ2-7; D is possibly TRBD1 or TRBD2 (5 bases each). CDR3 size: 15 residues. Deletions cut 1 base from V and 2 bases from J, with 12 bases between. Looked up from germline, CDR1 is MDHEN and CDR2 is SYDVKM. The CDR3 DNA follows: TGTGCCAGCAGTTTATCGGGACGACGTACCTACGAGCAGTACTTC. It codes for CASSLSGRRTYEQYF. The full variable domain, completed using reference TRBV28 and TRBJ2-7, is DVKVTQSSRYLVKRTGEKVFLECVQDMDHENMFWYRQDPGLGLRLIYFSYDVKMKEKGDIPEGYSVSREKKERFSLILESASTNQTSMYLCASSLSGRRTYEQYFGPGTRLTVT.

The J gene is TRBJ2-5, the V gene TRBV6-6; D remains ambiguous. The CDR3 contains 13 residues. Trimming cost V 6 bases and J 6 bases, with 14 bases left between them. Looked up from germline, CDR1 is MNHNY and CDR2 is SVGAGI (reference sequence). The DNA of the CDR3 is TGTGCCAGCAGCCCTTCTGAGTCGCAGACCCAGTACTTC. Translating gives CASSPSESQTQYF.

This clone was observed a handful of times. The rearrangement joins TRBV19 to TRBJ2-7; 8 bases are shared with TRBD1. V shed 8 bases, J shed 6 bases, and the junction held 9 bases outside the gene matches. CDR3 length equals 13 residues. Germline V gives CDR1 LNHDA, CDR2 SQIVND (reference sequence). For the CDR3, the DNA is TGTGCCAGTTCCCCGGGACAGGTCGGCGAGCAGTACTTC. Translating it yields CASSPGQVGEQYF.

The rearrangement joins TRBV4-1 to TRBJ1-2; TRBD1 matches at 7 bases. CDR1 is MGHRA, CDR2 YSYEKL, per germline. This CDR3 is built from 15 residues. The junction had 5 bases not matched to a gene; V was cut back by 4 bases and J by 0 bases. CDR3 DNA: TGCGCCAGCAGCCCATCAGGGGGAACTAACTATGGCTACACCTTC. It translates to CASSPSGGTNYGYTF.

The chain uses TRBV19 and TRBJ2-7; 10 bases match TRBD1. The CDR3 consists of 13 residues. Per germline, CDR1 LNHDA and CDR2 SQIVND (reference sequence). V dropped 6 bases and J dropped 3; count of bases not matched to a gene: 2. The CDR3 loop is CASRGQGHYEQYF. The CDR3 DNA follows: TGTGCCAGTAGGGGACAGGGGCACTACGAGCAGTACTTC.

The chain is built from TRBV30 and TRBJ2-1, with 7 bases matching TRBD2. Germline V gene lookup returns CDR1 GTSNPN and CDR2 SVGIG (reference sequence). The junction had 8 bases not matched to a gene; V was cut back by 6 bases and J by 0 bases. The CDR3 has 15 residues. The CDR3, as DNA: TGTGCCTGTACCTCAGCGGGGATCTCCTACAATGAGCAGTTCTTC. It encodes CACTSAGISYNEQFF.